These 23 T cell receptor beta chains were all obtained from the same sample, sequenced in a study of T cell responses to AZD1222 COVID-19 vaccine. The protocol was immunoSEQ multiplex PCR, while the TCRdb copy is restricted to in-frame clones and leaves out a portion. The sample lists around 65,000 clones, 83% occurring once. The sample was peripheral blood, taken 28 days after the second AZD1222 dose. The receptors come from an adult who received the AZD1222 COVID-19 vaccine.

This chain joins TRBV5-4 and TRBJ2-3; D unresolved. V lost 2 bases, J lost 0 bases, and 4 bases lay in between. Germline-derived CDR1 and CDR2 are SGHNT and YYREEE (reference sequence). CDR3 length: 13 residues. The DNA of the CDR3 is TGTGCCAGCAGCTTTCTTAGCACAGATACGCAGTATTTT. Amino acid sequence: CASSFLSTDTQYF.

The rearrangement joins TRBV24-1 to TRBJ2-1, with 15 bases fitting TRBD2. With 1 base clipped from V and 6 bases from J, the junction kept 24 bases outside the gene matches. Looked up from germline, CDR1 is KGHDR and CDR2 is SFDVKD. This CDR3 is built from 24 residues. This CDR3 is CATSDFWTSGRAVVAGGPGNEQFF. The CDR3 coding sequence is TGTGCCACCAGTGATTTTTGGACTAGCGGGAGGGCCGTCGTAGCGGGAGGGCCGGGCAATGAGCAGTTCTTC.

The chain employs TRBV19 and TRBJ1-1; D is undetermined. Deletions cut 5 bases from V and 7 bases from J, with 23 bases between. The CDR3 spans 16 residues. Germline CDR1 LNHDA, CDR2 SQIVND (reference sequence). CDR3 in amino acids: CASSSLPIDGVGEAFF. CDR3 DNA: TGTGCCAGTAGTTCCCTCCCAATAGACGGTGTCGGTGAAGCTTTCTTT.

The rearrangement joins TRBV20-1 to TRBJ2-7, with 7 bases lining up with TRBD1. V lost 5 bases and J lost 7; bases outside the gene matches: 5. Germline CDR1 reads DFQATT; CDR2 reads SNEGSKA (reference sequence). The CDR3 covers 11 residues. The CDR3 protein is CSARTGLEQYF. CDR3 bases: TGCAGTGCTCGGACAGGCTTGGAGCAGTACTTC.

The rearrangement links TRBV9 to TRBJ2-2; tentatively, D is TRBD2 (5 bases). The CDR3 length is 14 residues. V lost 3 bases to trimming and J lost 2 bases, with 8 bases between them. Germline V gene lookup returns CDR1 SGDLS and CDR2 YYNGEE. CDR3: CASSGTLNTGELFF. CDR3 sequence (DNA): TGTGCCAGCAGCGGGACTTTAAACACCGGGGAGCTGTTTTTT. Combining the CDR3 with reference TRBV9 and TRBJ2-2 gives the whole variable domain DSGVTQTPKHLITATGQRVTLRCSPRSGDLSVYWYQQSLDQGLQFLIQYYNGEERAKGNILERFSAQQFPDLHSELNLSSLELGDSALYFCASSGTLNTGELFFGEGSRLTVL.

In this sample, this clone turned up many times. The chain links TRBV2 to TRBJ1-5; D perhaps matches TRBD1 (5 bases). V was pared by 4 bases and J by 2 bases, with 12 bases between. The CDR3 has 15 amino acids. The germline gives CDR1 SNHLY, CDR2 FYNNEI. CDR3 residues: CASSVPGAGNQPQHF. The CDR3 region has the DNA TGTGCCAGCAGTGTTCCTGGGGCTGGCAATCAGCCCCAGCATTTT.

The chain uses TRBV5-1 and TRBJ1-1; D call uncertain. The CDR3 length is 14 residues. In germline, CDR1 is SGHRS, CDR2 YFSETQ. Trimming removed 1 base at V and 0 bases at J, with 7 bases between. The CDR3 bases are TGCGCCAGCAGCTTGACAGCCTTGAACACTGAAGCTTTCTTT. Translating gives CASSLTALNTEAFF.

The chain carries TRBV3-1 (or the pseudogene TRBV3-2) and TRBJ2-2; no definite D call. The CDR3 sequence is 13 residues long. Germline assignment: CDR1 LGHDT and CDR2 YNNKEL (reference sequence). The ends were cut back, 2 bases at V and 6 bases at J, with 7 bases in the middle. Here the CDR3 reads CASSQLEAGELFF. CDR3 nucleotides: TGTGCCAGCAGCCAACTAGAGGCCGGGGAGCTGTTTTTT.

V is TRBV18 and J is TRBJ2-7; TRBD1 might be the D (5 bases). This CDR3 is built from 13 residues. CDR1 KGHSH and CDR2 LQKENI come from the germline V gene. V lost 2 bases to trimming and J lost 2 bases, with 7 bases between them. CDR3 sequence (DNA): TGTGCCAGCTCACCAGCAGGGACCTACGAGCAGTACTTC. Translated: CASSPAGTYEQYF.

The chain carries TRBV6-6 and TRBJ1-2; TRBD1 matches 7 bases. CDR3 length equals 16 residues. V trimming: 3 bases; J trimming: 0 bases; junction bases outside the gene matches: 7. CDR1 and CDR2 (germline): MNHNY, SVGAGI (reference sequence). The CDR3 sequence is CASSYQGTASNYGYTF. CDR3 DNA sequence: TGTGCCAGCAGTTATCAGGGGACAGCCTCTAACTATGGCTACACCTTC.

The chain uses TRBV29-1 and TRBJ2-1, with 9 bases aligning to TRBD1. Trimming took 3 bases from V and 8 from J; bases not matched to a gene: 2. The germline V gene has CDR1 SQVTM and CDR2 ANQGSEA. The CDR3 is 12 residues long. The CDR3 DNA follows: TGCAGCGTTGAGGACAGGGGCTATGAGCAGTTCTTC. This encodes CSVEDRGYEQFF.

V and J are TRBV10-3 and TRBJ1-5; unclear D gene. CDR1 is ENHRY and CDR2 is SYGVKD in the germline V gene. The CDR3 totals 15 residues. V lost 4 bases to trimming and J lost 4 bases, with 14 bases between them. CDR3 bases: TGTGCCATCAGTGGAGCGTACAGTCCAAATCAGCCCCAGCATTTT. This sequence encodes CAISGAYSPNQPQHF.

The CDR3 spells CSVRTGNSGNTIYF. The CDR3 region has the DNA TGCAGCGTTCGGACGGGAAACTCTGGAAACACCATATATTTT. This sequence joins TRBV29-1 and TRBJ1-3, with D hard to call. The V gene's germline CDR1 is SQVTM and CDR2 ANQGSEA. This CDR3 has 14 residues. With 5 bases removed from V and 0 bases from J, the gap between germline ends came to 11 bases.

The chain carries TRBV25-1 and TRBJ2-7, with a tentative D call TRBD1 (6 bases). Germline V gene sequence: CDR1 MGHDK, CDR2 SYGVNS. Between the trimmed V and J ends, which lost 5 bases and 1 base, there was a span of 9 bases. There are 13 residues in the CDR3. The chain's CDR3 is CASSPGDSYEQYF. The CDR3 DNA reads as TGTGCCAGCAGTCCAGGGGATTCCTACGAGCAGTACTTC.

The chain recombines TRBV7-9 with TRBJ2-1; D not certain. The ends were cut back, 4 bases at V and 6 bases at J, with 4 bases in the middle. From germline, CDR1 is SEHNR and CDR2 FQNEAQ (reference sequence). The CDR3 spans 11 residues. CDR3 nucleotide sequence: TGTGCCAGCAGCTGGAGCAATGAGCAGTTCTTC. Its protein is CASSWSNEQFF.

The V and J genes are TRBV19 and TRBJ1-6, with 8 bases matching TRBD1. This CDR3 spans 14 amino acids. Germline V lookup: CDR1 LNHDA, CDR2 SQIVND (reference sequence). J gave up 7 bases and V 6 bases, and 5 bases lay outside the gene matches. The CDR3 region has the DNA TGTGCCAGTAGACACAGGGGGGAAAATTCACCCCTCCACTTT. This encodes CASRHRGENSPLHF.

The J gene is TRBJ1-1, the V gene TRBV9; D possibly corresponds to TRBD1 (6 bases). The CDR3 is 15 amino acids. V was shortened by 4 bases and J by 5 bases, with 18 bases between the two germline ends. Germline CDR1 reads SGDLS; CDR2 reads YYNGEE. As DNA, the CDR3 is TGTGCCAGCAGCTCTCTTCAGGGGAGGGGGACTGAAGCTTTCTTT. Protein: CASSSLQGRGTEAFF.

The rearrangement uses TRBV15 and TRBJ2-7; D is uncertain. V lost 1 base and J lost 4, with 8 bases in between. This CDR3 contains 13 residues. Germline lookup yields CDR1 LNHNV and CDR2 YYDKDF (reference sequence). The CDR3 DNA follows: TGTGCCACCAGCAGAGGAGGCAGGTACGAGCAGTACTTC. This sequence encodes CATSRGGRYEQYF.

This chain connects TRBV15 to TRBJ1-2, with 7 bases fitting TRBD1. The ends lost 8 bases at V and 8 bases at J; junction bases unmatched: 14. The germline CDR1 and CDR2 sequences are LNHNV and YYDKDF (reference sequence). The CDR3 is made up of 14 amino acids. In nucleotides, the CDR3 is TGTGCCACCCTACTTCCCGGGACAGCCAAAGGCTACACCTTC. It specifies CATLLPGTAKGYTF.

The CDR3 DNA is TGTGCCAGCAGCTTCGGGACAGGGAACACTGAAGCTTTCTTT. Protein product: CASSFGTGNTEAFF. The J gene is TRBJ1-1, the V gene TRBV7-8, with 8 bases matching TRBD1. The junction had 1 base not matched to a gene; V was cut back by 3 bases and J by 1 base. Looked up from germline, CDR1 is SGHVS and CDR2 is FQNEAQ. The CDR3 totals 14 residues. The whole variable domain, remainder taken from reference TRBV7-8 and TRBJ1-1, is GAGVSQSPRYKVAKRGQDVALRCDPISGHVSLFWYQQALGQGPEFLTYFQNEAQLDKSGLPSDRFFAERPEGSVSTLKIQRTQQEDSAVYLCASSFGTGNTEAFFGQGTRLTVV.

This chain joins TRBV7-2 and TRBJ1-6, with D uncertain. The germline V gene encodes CDR1 SGHTA and CDR2 FQGNSA. V lost 11 bases and J 5 bases, leaving 16 bases between the germline ends. This CDR3 is 14 amino acids long. CDR3 DNA sequence: TGTGCCTTGAGCGTCGGTAGTAATAATTCACCCCTCCACTTT. This gives the protein CALSVGSNNSPLHF. The full variable domain, its missing parts supplied by reference TRBV7-2 and TRBJ1-6, is GAGVSQSPSNKVTEKGKDVELRCDPISGHTALYWYRQSLGQGLEFLIYFQGNSAPDKSGLPSDRFSAERTGGSVSTLTIQRTQQEDSAVYLCALSVGSNNSPLHFGNGTRLTVT.

CDR3 bases: TGTGCCAGCAGCCAAGTAGGGCAGGAGGGCACAGATACGCAGTATTTT. This encodes CASSQVGQEGTDTQYF. The chain has TRBV3-1 (or the pseudogene TRBV3-2) and TRBJ2-3; D possibly corresponds to TRBD2 (5 bases). The CDR3 sequence is 16 residues long. V shed 1 base and J shed 1 base, with 12 bases lying between them. Germline-derived CDR1 and CDR2 are LGHDT and YNNKEL (reference sequence).

V gene TRBV19 combines with J gene TRBJ1-1; TRBD1 aligns across 7 bases. After removal of 7 bases from V and 0 bases from J, the junction contained 8 bases not matched to a gene. The V gene's germline CDR1 is LNHDA and CDR2 SQIVND (reference sequence). The CDR3 runs to 15 residues. CDR3 residues: CASTPGGAMNTEAFF. CDR3 coding DNA: TGTGCCAGTACTCCAGGGGGGGCGATGAACACTGAAGCTTTCTTT.